This entry lists 20 T cell receptor beta chains sequenced from one sample in a study of Graves' ophthalmopathy and Graves' hyperthyroidism. The sequenced template was RNA, covering the TCR beta CDR3 region. The workflow started with a first-round RT-PCR run with HTBI primers and then moved on to a second-round multiplex PCR. Each CDR3 protein is one row after TCRdb ran MiXCR on the multiplex PCR reads. The top ten hold about 1.4% of the sample, which has almost 400,000 distinct CDR3 sequences, approximately 16% seen once. The sequenced sample was peripheral blood. The receptors were gathered from a woman younger than 30 with Graves' ophthalmopathy.

This clonotype was observed at least ten times. The chain recombines TRBV6-2 or TRBV6-3 with TRBJ2-5, with D possibly matching TRBD2 (5 bases). CDR3 length: 15 residues. V lost 4 bases, J lost 5 bases, and 17 bases lay in between. CDR1 MNHEY and CDR2 SVGEGT come from the germline V gene. The CDR3, as DNA: TGTGCCAGCAGTTTCTCGACCGGAGGCGGGGAGACCCAGTACTTC. Protein product: CASSFSTGGGETQYF.

This clonotype was picked up many times. The chain links TRBV27 to TRBJ2-2, with 12 bases matching TRBD1. Germline CDR1 MNHEY, CDR2 SMNVEV (reference sequence). V shed 6 bases, J shed 5 bases, and the junction held 7 bases outside the gene matches. CDR3 length equals 16 residues. The DNA for the CDR3 is TGTGCCAGCAGGCTGGGACAGGGGGCGCTTACCGGGGAGCTGTTTTTT. Its protein is CASRLGQGALTGELFF.

This clonotype appeared many times. V usage is TRBV4-1 and J usage is TRBJ2-7; D uncertain. The V end was cut by 4 bases, the J end by 5 bases, with 12 bases between. The CDR3 sequence is 13 residues long. Germline lookup yields CDR1 MGHRA and CDR2 YSYEKL. CDR3 protein: CASSPKFDHEQYF. In DNA form, the CDR3 reads TGCGCCAGCAGCCCCAAATTTGACCACGAGCAGTACTTC.

This clonotype was detected many times. The chain employs TRBV7-8 and TRBJ2-5, with 12 bases aligning to TRBD2. Germline V gene data show CDR1 as SGHVS and CDR2 as FQNEAQ. This CDR3 spans 17 amino acids. With V trimmed by 4 bases and J by 5 bases, 11 bases remained unmatched. The CDR3 nucleotides read TGTGCCAGCAGCTCGACCTTACTAGCGGGAGGTGCTGAGACCCAGTACTTC. Residues: CASSSTLLAGGAETQYF.

This clonotype was seen ten or more times. This chain links TRBV6-1 with TRBJ2-7; D is possibly TRBD1 (5 bases). The V end lost 5 bases, the J end lost 2 bases, and 16 bases lay between the germline ends. Germline CDR1 MNHNS, CDR2 SASEGT. The CDR3 extends over 15 amino acids. The CDR3 sequence: CASSRDSLETYEQYF. The CDR3 bases are TGTGCCAGCAGTAGAGACAGCCTGGAAACCTACGAGCAGTACTTC.

The rearrangement links TRBV12-3 or TRBV12-4 to TRBJ1-2, with D possibly matching TRBD1 (6 bases). The V gene lost 4 bases and the J gene lost 4 bases, with 13 bases spanning the gap. CDR3 length: 14 residues. The CDR3 sequence: CASSSQGWGYGYTF. The CDR3 DNA reads as TGTGCCAGCAGTTCACAGGGTTGGGGCTATGGCTACACCTTC.

This clonotype was recorded at least ten times. The chain joins TRBV11-2 to TRBJ1-3; no definite D call. Germline values: CDR1 SGHAT, CDR2 FQNNGV. V was cut by 4 bases and J by 3 bases, with 16 bases left in between. The CDR3 runs to 16 residues. Written as DNA, the CDR3 is TGTGCCAGCAGCTCCTCCCGGGTCACTCTTGGAAACACCATATATTTT. Its protein product is CASSSSRVTLGNTIYF.

V and J are TRBV7-9 and TRBJ1-2, with D perhaps matching TRBD1 (6 bases). The germline V and J ends were trimmed by 5 bases and 6 bases, with 19 bases remaining between them. The CDR3 is made up of 15 amino acids. Germline V lookup: CDR1 SEHNR, CDR2 FQNEAQ (reference sequence). The CDR3 protein is CASSQLQAGAHGYTF. CDR3 sequence (DNA): TGTGCCAGCAGCCAATTACAGGCAGGGGCGCATGGCTACACCTTC.

In this sample, this clonotype turned up many times. This chain uses TRBV3-1 with TRBJ2-7, with D maybe TRBD2 (6 bases). The length of the CDR3 is 14 residues. Germline lookup yields CDR1 LGHDT and CDR2 YNNKEL (reference sequence). V was clipped by 4 bases and J by 6 bases, with 16 bases between them. CDR3 sequence reads: CASSPLVLGGEQYF. The CDR3 nucleotides are TGTGCCAGCAGCCCCCTCGTGTTGGGGGGCGAGCAGTACTTC.

This chain uses TRBV28 with TRBJ2-5, with D perhaps TRBD2 (6 bases). The J call could be wrong; TRBJ2-7 is a better fit for the DNA end. The V gene's germline CDR1 is MDHEN and CDR2 SYDVKM. The CDR3 spans 12 residues. The CDR3 sequence: CASEGRGYEQYF. In DNA, the CDR3 is TGTGCCTCGGAGGGTAGGGGTTACGAGCAGTACTTC.

There are a few counts of this clonotype. The V and J genes are TRBV7-2 and TRBJ2-7, with TRBD2 matching over 8 bases. Unmatched junction bases numbered 6, after V lost 5 bases and J lost 3 bases. The CDR3 is 14 residues long. Germline loops: CDR1 SGHTA, CDR2 FQGNSA. This CDR3 reads CASSDIAGFYEQYF. CDR3 in DNA: TGTGCCAGCAGCGACATAGCGGGGTTCTACGAGCAGTACTTC.

This clonotype was picked up many times. The gene calls are TRBV30 and TRBJ2-7; D is perhaps TRBD2 (5 bases). The CDR3 has 12 residues. Germline CDR1 GTSNPN, CDR2 SVGIG (reference sequence). V dropped 0 bases and J dropped 7 bases, with 10 bases sitting between them. CDR3 amino acids: CAWSVSPGEQYF. CDR3 nucleotide sequence: TGTGCCTGGAGTGTCAGCCCGGGGGAGCAGTACTTC. The full variable domain, in which reference TRBV30 and TRBJ2-7 provide the parts outside the CDR3, is SQTIHQWPATLVQPVGSPLSLECTVEGTSNPNLYWYRQAAGRGLQLLFYSVGIGQISSEVPQNLSASRPQDRQFILSSKKLLLSDSGFYLCAWSVSPGEQYFGPGTRLTVT.

This chain connects TRBV2 to TRBJ2-5, with 10 bases fitting TRBD2. The junction had 9 bases not matched to a gene; V was cut back by 6 bases and J by 5 bases. The germline V gene has CDR1 SNHLY and CDR2 FYNNEI. The CDR3 sequence is 15 residues long. The CDR3 loop reads CASRPPGLAWETQYF. The CDR3 DNA follows: TGTGCCAGCAGACCTCCGGGACTAGCGTGGGAGACCCAGTACTTC.

This clonotype came up many times. This sequence joins TRBV6-1 and TRBJ1-1; D not certain. This CDR3 has 14 amino acids. Deletions cut 6 bases from V and 0 bases from J, with 11 bases between. The germline V gene encodes CDR1 MNHNS and CDR2 SASEGT. CDR3 bases: TGTGCCAGCAGGGCCCTTTTGATGAACACTGAAGCTTTCTTT. This gives the protein CASRALLMNTEAFF.

V usage is TRBV6-5 and J usage is TRBJ2-7, with TRBD2 matching 7 bases. Germline-derived CDR1 and CDR2 are MNHEY and SVGAGI. The CDR3 spans 15 residues. Trimming removed 2 bases from V and 2 bases from J; junction bases left unmatched: 6. This CDR3 is CASSYGGGLAYEQYF. Written as DNA, the CDR3 is TGTGCCAGCAGTTACGGGGGAGGACTAGCCTACGAGCAGTACTTC.

Many counts were recorded for this clonotype. The V and J genes are TRBV6-2 or TRBV6-3 and TRBJ1-1; D is possibly TRBD1 (5 bases). Germline CDR1 is MNHEY and CDR2 is SVGEGT. The V end was cut by 7 bases, the J end by 1 base, with 13 bases between. There are 14 residues in the CDR3. CDR3 sequence (DNA): TGTGCCAGCACCCTTTCCACAGGGAACACTGAAGCTTTCTTT. Protein sequence: CASTLSTGNTEAFF.

This clonotype was seen many times. This chain uses TRBV28 with TRBJ2-2; D is unresolved. CDR1 and CDR2 from the germline V gene are MDHEN and SYDVKM. The V end was cut by 6 bases, the J end by 4 bases, with 12 bases between. This CDR3 has 14 residues. The CDR3 DNA sequence: TGTGCCAGCAGCAGGCTGTCGGCCACCGGGGAGCTGTTTTTT. Protein product: CASSRLSATGELFF.

In its sample, this clonotype was seen many times. This sequence joins TRBV6-9 and TRBJ1-5, with 7 bases that match TRBD1. Trimming removed 5 bases from V and 0 bases from J; junction bases left unmatched: 22. Germline values: CDR1 MNHGY, CDR2 SVAAGI. The CDR3 has 21 residues. The CDR3 coding sequence is TGTGCCAGCAGTATATTCCCTCAAGGGACAGAGGAGGTCTATAGCAATCAGCCCCAGCATTTT. Protein product: CASSIFPQGTEEVYSNQPQHF.

This clonotype was counted at least ten times. This sequence joins TRBV30 and TRBJ2-7; 8 nucleotides align to TRBD1. Germline CDR1 GTSNPN, CDR2 SVGIG (reference sequence). This CDR3 region has 12 residues. V was pared by 2 bases and J by 7 bases, with 4 bases of the junction left unmatched. The CDR3 is CAWSTGGEEQYF. CDR3 DNA: TGTGCCTGGAGTACAGGGGGAGAAGAGCAGTACTTC. Variable domain in full (rest from reference TRBV30 and TRBJ2-7): SQTIHQWPATLVQPVGSPLSLECTVEGTSNPNLYWYRQAAGRGLQLLFYSVGIGQISSEVPQNLSASRPQDRQFILSSKKLLLSDSGFYLCAWSTGGEEQYFGPGTRLTVT.

This clonotype was recorded at least ten times. The V gene is TRBV29-1, the J gene TRBJ1-1; tentative D call: TRBD1 (6 bases). In germline, CDR1 is SQVTM, CDR2 ANQGSEA. V was cut by 4 bases and J by 5 bases, with 29 bases left in between. This CDR3 is built from 18 residues. CDR3 residues: CSVVVTVWGGQRRTEAFF. DNA of the CDR3: TGCAGCGTTGTAGTGACAGTTTGGGGGGGCCAAAGGAGGACTGAAGCTTTCTTT.